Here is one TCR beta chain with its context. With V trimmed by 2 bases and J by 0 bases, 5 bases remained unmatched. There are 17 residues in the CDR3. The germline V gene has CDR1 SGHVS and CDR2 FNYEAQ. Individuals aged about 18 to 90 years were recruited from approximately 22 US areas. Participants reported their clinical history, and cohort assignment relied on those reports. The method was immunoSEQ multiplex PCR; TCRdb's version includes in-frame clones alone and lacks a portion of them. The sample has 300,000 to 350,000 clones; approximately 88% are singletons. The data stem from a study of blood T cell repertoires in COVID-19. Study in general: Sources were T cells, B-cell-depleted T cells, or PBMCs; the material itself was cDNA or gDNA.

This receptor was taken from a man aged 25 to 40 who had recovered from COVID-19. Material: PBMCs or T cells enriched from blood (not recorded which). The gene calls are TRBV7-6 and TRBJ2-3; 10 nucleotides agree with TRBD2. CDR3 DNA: TGTGCCAGCAGCTTACCCGAGCGGGGGGGGAGCACAGATACGCAGTATTTT. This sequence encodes CASSLPERGGSTDTQYF.